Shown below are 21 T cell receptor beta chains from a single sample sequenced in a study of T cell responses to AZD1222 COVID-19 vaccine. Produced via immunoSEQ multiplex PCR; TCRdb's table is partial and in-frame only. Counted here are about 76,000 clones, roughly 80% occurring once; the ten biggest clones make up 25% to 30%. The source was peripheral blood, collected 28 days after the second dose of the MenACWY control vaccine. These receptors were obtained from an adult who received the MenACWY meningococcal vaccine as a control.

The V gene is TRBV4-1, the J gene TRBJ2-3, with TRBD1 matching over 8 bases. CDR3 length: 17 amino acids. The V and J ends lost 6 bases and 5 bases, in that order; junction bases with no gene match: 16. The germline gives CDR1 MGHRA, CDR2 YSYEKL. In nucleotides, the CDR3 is TGCGCCAGCAGAGGGACAGGAGGCCCCCTCGTCGAAGATACGCAGTATTTT. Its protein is CASRGTGGPLVEDTQYF.

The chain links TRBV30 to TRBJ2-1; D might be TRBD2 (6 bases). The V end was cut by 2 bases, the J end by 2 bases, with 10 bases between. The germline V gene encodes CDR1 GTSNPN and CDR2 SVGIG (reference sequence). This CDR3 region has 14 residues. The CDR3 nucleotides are TGTGCCTGGAGTTTAGGCGGGGCCTACAATGAGCAGTTCTTC. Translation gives CAWSLGGAYNEQFF. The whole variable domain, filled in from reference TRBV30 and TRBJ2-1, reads SQTIHQWPATLVQPVGSPLSLECTVEGTSNPNLYWYRQAAGRGLQLLFYSVGIGQISSEVPQNLSASRPQDRQFILSSKKLLLSDSGFYLCAWSLGGAYNEQFFGPGTRLTVL.

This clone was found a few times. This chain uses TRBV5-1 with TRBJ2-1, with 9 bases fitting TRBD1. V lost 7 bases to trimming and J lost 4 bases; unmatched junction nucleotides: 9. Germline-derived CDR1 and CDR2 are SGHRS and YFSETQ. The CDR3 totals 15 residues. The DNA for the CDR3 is TGCGCCAGCGAGGGGGGGACAGGGATTTACAATGAGCAGTTCTTC. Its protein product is CASEGGTGIYNEQFF.

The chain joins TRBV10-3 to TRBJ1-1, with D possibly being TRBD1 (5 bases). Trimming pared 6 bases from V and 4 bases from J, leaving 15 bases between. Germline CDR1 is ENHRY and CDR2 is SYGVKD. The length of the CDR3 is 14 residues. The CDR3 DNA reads TGTGCCATCAGGGGAGAGGGGAGGATCACTGAAGCTTTCTTT. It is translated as CAIRGEGRITEAFF.

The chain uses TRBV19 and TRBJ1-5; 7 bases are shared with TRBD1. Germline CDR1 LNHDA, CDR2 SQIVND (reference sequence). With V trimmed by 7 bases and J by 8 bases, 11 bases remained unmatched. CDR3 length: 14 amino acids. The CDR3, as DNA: TGTGCCAGTACAGGGACAGCCGACGGGGAGCCCCAGCATTTT. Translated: CASTGTADGEPQHF.

Written as DNA, the CDR3 is TGCGCCAGCAGCCAACGAAGCGGGGCGAACACCGGGGAGCTGTTTTTT. Its protein product is CASSQRSGANTGELFF. The rearrangement joins TRBV4-1 to TRBJ2-2; 7 positions agree with TRBD2. The CDR3 covers 16 residues. The V gene's germline CDR1 is MGHRA and CDR2 YSYEKL. V lost 2 bases, J lost 0 bases, and 3 bases stayed unmatched.

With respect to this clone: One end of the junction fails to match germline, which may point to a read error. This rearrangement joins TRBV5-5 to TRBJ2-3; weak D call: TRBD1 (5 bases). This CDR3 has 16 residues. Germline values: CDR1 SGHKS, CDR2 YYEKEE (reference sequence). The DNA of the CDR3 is TGTGCCAGCACCTTGGATGGGGCGTCTTACACAGATACGCAGTATTTT. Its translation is CASTLDGASYTDTQYF.

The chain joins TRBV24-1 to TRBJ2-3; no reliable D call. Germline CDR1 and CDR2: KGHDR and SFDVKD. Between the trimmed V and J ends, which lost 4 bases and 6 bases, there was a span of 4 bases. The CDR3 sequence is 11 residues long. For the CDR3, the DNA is TGTGCCACCAGTGAGGTGGATACGCAGTATTTT. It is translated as CATSEVDTQYF.

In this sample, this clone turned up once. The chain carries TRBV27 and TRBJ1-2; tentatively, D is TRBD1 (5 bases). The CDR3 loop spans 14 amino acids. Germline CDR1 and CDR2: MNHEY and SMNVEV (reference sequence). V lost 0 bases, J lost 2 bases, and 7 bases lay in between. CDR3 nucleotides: TGTGCCAGCAGTTTATCTTGGGGCAACTATGGCTACACCTTC. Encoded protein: CASSLSWGNYGYTF.

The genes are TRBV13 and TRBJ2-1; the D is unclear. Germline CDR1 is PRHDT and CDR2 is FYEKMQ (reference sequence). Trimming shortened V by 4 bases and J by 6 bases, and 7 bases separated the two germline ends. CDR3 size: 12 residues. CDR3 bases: TGTGCCAGCAGCTCCCCGAGCAATGAGCAGTTCTTC. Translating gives CASSSPSNEQFF.

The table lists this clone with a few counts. The CDR3 DNA reads as TGTGCCAGCAGCCTGACCTCCGACAGGGGGAGGGAGCAGTACTTC. This codes for CASSLTSDRGREQYF. This chain joins TRBV5-4 and TRBJ2-7, with 9 nucleotides matching TRBD1. CDR3 length: 15 residues. Germline V lookup: CDR1 SGHNT, CDR2 YYREEE (reference sequence). The ends lost 4 bases at V and 7 bases at J; junction bases unmatched: 12.

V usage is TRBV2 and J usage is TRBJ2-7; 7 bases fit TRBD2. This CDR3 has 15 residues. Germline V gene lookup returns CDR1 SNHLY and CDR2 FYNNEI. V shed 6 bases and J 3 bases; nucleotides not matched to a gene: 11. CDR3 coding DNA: TGTGCCAGCAGCCGCTCGGGACTAAGCTACTACGAGCAGTACTTC. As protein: CASSRSGLSYYEQYF.

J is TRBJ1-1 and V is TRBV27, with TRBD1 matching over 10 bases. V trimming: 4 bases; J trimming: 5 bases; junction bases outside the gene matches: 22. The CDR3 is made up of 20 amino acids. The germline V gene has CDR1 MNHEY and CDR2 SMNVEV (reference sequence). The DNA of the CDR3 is TGTGCCAGCAGTTCCCATTTTACTTGGGACAGGGGCATGCGGGGTACTGAAGCTTTCTTT. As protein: CASSSHFTWDRGMRGTEAFF.

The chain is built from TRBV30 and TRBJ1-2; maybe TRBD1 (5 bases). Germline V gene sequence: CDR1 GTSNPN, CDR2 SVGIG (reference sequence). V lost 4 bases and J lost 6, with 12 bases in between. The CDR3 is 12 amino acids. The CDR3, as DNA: TGTGCCTGGACTCTACCGGGACATGGCTACACCTTC. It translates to CAWTLPGHGYTF.

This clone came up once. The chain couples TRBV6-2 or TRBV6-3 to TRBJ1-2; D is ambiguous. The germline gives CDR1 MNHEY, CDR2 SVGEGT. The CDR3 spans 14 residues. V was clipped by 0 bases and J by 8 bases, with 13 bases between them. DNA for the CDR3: TGTGCCAGCAGTTACTCAAGAGGGTTGTACGGCTACACCTTC. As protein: CASSYSRGLYGYTF.

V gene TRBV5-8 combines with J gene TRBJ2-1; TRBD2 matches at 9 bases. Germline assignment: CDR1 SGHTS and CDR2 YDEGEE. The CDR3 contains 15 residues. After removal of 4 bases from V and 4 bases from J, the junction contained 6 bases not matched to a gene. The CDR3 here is CASSRPGLAYNEQFF. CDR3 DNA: TGTGCCAGCAGCCGACCGGGACTAGCTTACAATGAGCAGTTCTTC.

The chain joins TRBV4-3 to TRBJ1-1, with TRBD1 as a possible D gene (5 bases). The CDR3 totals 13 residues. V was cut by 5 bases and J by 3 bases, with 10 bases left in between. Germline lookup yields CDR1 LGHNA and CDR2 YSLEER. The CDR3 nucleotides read TGCGCCAGCAGCAAGGAGGGGTACACTGAAGCTTTCTTT. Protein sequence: CASSKEGYTEAFF.

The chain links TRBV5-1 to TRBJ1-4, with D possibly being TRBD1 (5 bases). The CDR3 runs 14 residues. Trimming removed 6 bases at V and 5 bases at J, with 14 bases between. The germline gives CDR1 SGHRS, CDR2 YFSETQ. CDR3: CASTWGTPNEKLFF. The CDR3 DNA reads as TGCGCCAGCACTTGGGGGACGCCGAATGAAAAACTGTTTTTT.

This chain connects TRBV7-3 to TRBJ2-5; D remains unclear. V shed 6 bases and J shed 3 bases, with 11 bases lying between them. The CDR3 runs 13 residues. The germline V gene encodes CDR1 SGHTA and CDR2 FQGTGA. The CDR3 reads CASRLKGKETQYF. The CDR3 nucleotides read TGTGCCAGCAGGCTGAAGGGAAAAGAGACCCAGTACTTC.

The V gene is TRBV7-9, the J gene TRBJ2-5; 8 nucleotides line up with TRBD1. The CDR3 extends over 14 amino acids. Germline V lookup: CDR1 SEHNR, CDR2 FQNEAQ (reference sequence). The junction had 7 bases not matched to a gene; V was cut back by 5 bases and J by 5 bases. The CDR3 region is CASSPDRASETQYF. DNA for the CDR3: TGTGCCAGCAGCCCGGACAGGGCATCGGAGACCCAGTACTTC.

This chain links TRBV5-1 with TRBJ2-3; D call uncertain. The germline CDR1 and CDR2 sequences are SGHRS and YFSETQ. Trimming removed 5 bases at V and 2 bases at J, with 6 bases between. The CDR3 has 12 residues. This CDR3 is CASSPNTDTQYF. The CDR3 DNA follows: TGCGCCAGCAGTCCGAACACAGATACGCAGTATTTT. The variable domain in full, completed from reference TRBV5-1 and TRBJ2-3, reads KAGVTQTPRYLIKTRGQQVTLSCSPISGHRSVSWYQQTPGQGLQFLFEYFSETQRNKGNFPGRFSGRQFSNSRSEMNVSTLELGDSALYLCASSPNTDTQYFGPGTRLTVL.